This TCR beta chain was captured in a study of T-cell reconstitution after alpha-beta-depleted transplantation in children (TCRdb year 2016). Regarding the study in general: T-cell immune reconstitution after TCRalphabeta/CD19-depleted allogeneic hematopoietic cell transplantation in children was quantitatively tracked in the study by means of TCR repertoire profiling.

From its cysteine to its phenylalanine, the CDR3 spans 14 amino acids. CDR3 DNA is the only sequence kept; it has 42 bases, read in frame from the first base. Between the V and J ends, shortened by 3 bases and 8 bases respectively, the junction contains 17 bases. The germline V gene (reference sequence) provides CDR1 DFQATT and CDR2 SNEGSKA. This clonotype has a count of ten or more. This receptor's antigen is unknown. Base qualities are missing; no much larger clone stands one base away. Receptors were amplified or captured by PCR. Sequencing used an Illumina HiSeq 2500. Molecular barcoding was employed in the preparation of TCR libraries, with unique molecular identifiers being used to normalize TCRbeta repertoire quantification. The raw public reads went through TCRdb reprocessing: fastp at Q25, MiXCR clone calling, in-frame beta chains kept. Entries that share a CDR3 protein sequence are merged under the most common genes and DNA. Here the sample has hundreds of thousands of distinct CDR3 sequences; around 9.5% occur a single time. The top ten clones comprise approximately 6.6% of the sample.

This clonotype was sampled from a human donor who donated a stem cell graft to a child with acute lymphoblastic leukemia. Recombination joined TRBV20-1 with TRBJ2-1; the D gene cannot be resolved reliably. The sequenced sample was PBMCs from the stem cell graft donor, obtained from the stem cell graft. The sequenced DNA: TGCAGTGCTAGGAGGCTGGGCCCTGTCGATGAGCAGTTCTTC. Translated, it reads CSARRLGPVDEQFF.